The 2 T cell receptor beta chains below all came from one sample that was sequenced in a study of shared clonotypes between healthy human individuals. Profiled with immunoSEQ multiplex PCR; TCRdb holds only in-frame clones, not every one. Of 550,000 to 750,000 clones listed, about 90% are singletons. Naive CD8 cells lacked CD45RO and underwent positive selection for CCR7, leaving out terminally differentiated effector memory CD45RA+ cells. Sequencing used naive CD8+ T cells sorted from blood. These receptors originate from a young man in good health.

Only one count was recorded for this clone. The chain links TRBV29-1 to TRBJ2-7; 9 nucleotides agree with TRBD2. The V gene end was trimmed by 5 bases and the J gene end by 4 bases; junction bases not matched to a gene: 9. The CDR3 is 14 amino acids. Germline values: CDR1 SQVTM, CDR2 ANQGSEA. The DNA for the CDR3 is TGCAGCGTTCGCAGTAGCGGGAGTTTGTACGAGCAGTACTTC. Translation gives CSVRSSGSLYEQYF.

In regard to this clone: One end of the junction is discordant with germline, which a read error may explain. The chain combines TRBV7-9 with TRBJ1-2; TRBD1 matches 8 bases. CDR3 length: 14 residues. The germline CDR1 and CDR2 sequences are SEHNR and FQNEAQ (reference sequence). The DNA for the CDR3 is TGTGCCAGCAGCGATGGACAGGGAGGAGCGCCGGCCGCCTTC. Translation gives CASSDGQGGAPAAF.